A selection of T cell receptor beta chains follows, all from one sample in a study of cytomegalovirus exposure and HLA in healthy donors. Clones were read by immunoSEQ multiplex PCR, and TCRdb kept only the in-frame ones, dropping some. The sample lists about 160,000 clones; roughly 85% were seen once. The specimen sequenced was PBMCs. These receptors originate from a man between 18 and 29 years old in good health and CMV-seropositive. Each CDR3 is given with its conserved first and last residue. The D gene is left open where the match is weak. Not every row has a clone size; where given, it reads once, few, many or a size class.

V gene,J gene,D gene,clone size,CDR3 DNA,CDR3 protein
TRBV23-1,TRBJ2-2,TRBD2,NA,TGCGCCAGCAGTCCAAAAGGCCTTTTAGCGGGGGGGTTCACCGGGGAGCTGTTTTTT,CASSPKGLLAGGFTGELFF
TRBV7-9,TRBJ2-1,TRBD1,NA,TGTTCCAGCAGCAAAACCGGGACAGGGGATAGCAATGAGCAGTTCTTC,CSSSKTGTGDSNEQFF
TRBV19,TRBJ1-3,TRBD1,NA,TGTGCCAGTAACGCCGGGACAGGGGTAGGAAACACCATATATTTT,CASNAGTGVGNTIYF
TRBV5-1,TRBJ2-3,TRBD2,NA,TGCGCCAGCAGCCCCTTTTTCGTACTAGCGGGGGGGTCAGATACGCAGTATTTT,CASSPFFVLAGGSDTQYF
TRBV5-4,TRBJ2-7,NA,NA,TGTGCCAGCAGCTTGGCGGCGGGGGCCTCCTTCTCCTACGAGCAGTACTTC,CASSLAAGASFSYEQYF
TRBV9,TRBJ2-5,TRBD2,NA,TGTGCCAGCAGCGACGCAGGCGGGGGCCAAGAGACCCAGTACTTC,CASSDAGGGQETQYF
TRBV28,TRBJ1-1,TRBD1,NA,TGTGCCAGCAGGAATCCGGGACAGGGGGCCGCTGAAGCTTTCTTT,CASRNPGQGAAEAFF
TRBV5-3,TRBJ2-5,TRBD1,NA,TGTGCCAGAAGCGCCCGACAGGGCCCGGAGACCCAGTACTTC,CARSARQGPETQYF
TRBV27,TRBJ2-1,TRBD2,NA,TGTGCCAGCAGTCTCGCGCCGATAGCGGGGGTCCGTTGGGGTGAGCAGTTCTTC,CASSLAPIAGVRWGEQFF
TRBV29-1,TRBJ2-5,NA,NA,TGCAGCGTGGGGAAGGGAGCCGGGGAGACCCAGTACTTC,CSVGKGAGETQYF
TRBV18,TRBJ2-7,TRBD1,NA,TGTGCCAGCTCACCCCTGGGTCAGGGGGCCTACGAGCAGTACTTC,CASSPLGQGAYEQYF
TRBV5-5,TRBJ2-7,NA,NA,TGTGCCAGCAGCCTAGGAACCTACGAGCAGTACTTC,CASSLGTYEQYF
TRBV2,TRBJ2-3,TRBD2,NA,TGTGCCAGCAGCCTGGATCTAGCGGGGGTCCCCGATACGCAGTATTTT,CASSLDLAGVPDTQYF
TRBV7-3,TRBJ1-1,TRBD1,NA,TGTGCCAGCAGCCCGACAGGGGGCGTCGAAGCTTTCTTT,CASSPTGGVEAFF
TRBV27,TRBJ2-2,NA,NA,TGTGCCAGCAGACAAAACACCGGGGAGCTGTTTTTT,CASRQNTGELFF
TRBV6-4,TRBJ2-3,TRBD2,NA,TGTGCCAGCAGTGGACTAGCGGGCAGCACAGATACGCAGTATTTT,CASSGLAGSTDTQYF
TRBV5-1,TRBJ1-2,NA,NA,TGCGCCAGCAGCCCCCTTTTCAAGGGTTATACGGGGGGCTACACCTTC,CASSPLFKGYTGGYTF
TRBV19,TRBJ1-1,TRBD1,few,TGTGCCAGTAGCGATCCGGGACAGGGAGGGTTTTACACTGAAGCTTTCTTT,CASSDPGQGGFYTEAFF
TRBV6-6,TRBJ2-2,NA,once,TGTGCCACCAAGGGGCTAAAATCCGGGGAGCTGTTTTTT,CATKGLKSGELFF
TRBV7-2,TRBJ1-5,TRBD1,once,TGTGCCAGCAGCTGGGACAGAAATCAGCCCCAGCATTTT,CASSWDRNQPQHF
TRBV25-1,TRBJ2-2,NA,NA,TGTGCCAGTATGGGAAGGGGGAACACCGGGGAGCTGTTTTTT,CASMGRGNTGELFF
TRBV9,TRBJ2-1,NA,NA,TGTGCCAGCAGCGTAGGGGGGGTCTTATACAATGAGCAGTTCTTC,CASSVGGVLYNEQFF
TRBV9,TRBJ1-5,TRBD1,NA,TGTGCCAGCGGAACCGGGACAGGCAATCAGCCCCAGCATTTT,CASGTGTGNQPQHF
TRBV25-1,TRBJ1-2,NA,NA,TGTGCCAGCAGATCCGCGGGGTCCGCTAACTATGGCTACACCTTC,CASRSAGSANYGYTF
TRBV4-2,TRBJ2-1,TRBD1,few,TGTGCCAGCAGCCAAGATCCGGGACAGGGGGGGAATGAGCAGTTCTTC,CASSQDPGQGGNEQFF
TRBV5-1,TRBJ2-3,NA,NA,TGCGCCAGCAGCTTGGGTGTCGGGGATACGCAGTATTTT,CASSLGVGDTQYF
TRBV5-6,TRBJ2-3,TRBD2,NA,TGTGCCAGCAGCCTTCGGACTAGCGCAGATACGCAGTATTTT,CASSLRTSADTQYF
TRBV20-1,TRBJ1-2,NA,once,TGCAGTGCTAGAGGTCAGAATGGCTACACCTTC,CSARGQNGYTF
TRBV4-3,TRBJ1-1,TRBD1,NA,TGCGCCAGCAGCCAAGTCGGACAGGGTTGGACTGAAGCTTTCTTT,CASSQVGQGWTEAFF
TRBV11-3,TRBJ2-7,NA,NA,TGTGCCAGCAGCTCCTCGGACTACAAATCCTACGAGCAGTACTTC,CASSSSDYKSYEQYF
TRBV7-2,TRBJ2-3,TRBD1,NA,TGTGCCAGCACCGAACCCGGGACAGGCGAATTTACAGATACGCAGTATTTT,CASTEPGTGEFTDTQYF
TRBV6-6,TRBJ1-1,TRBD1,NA,TGTGCCACGGGACAGGAGACTGAAGCTTTCTTT,CATGQETEAFF
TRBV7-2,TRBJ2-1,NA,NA,TGTGCCAGCAGCTTTACTGCAGGGGGGTTCAATGAGCAGTTCTTC,CASSFTAGGFNEQFF
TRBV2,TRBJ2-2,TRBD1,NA,TGTGCCAGTGGACAGGGGCTATCGAACACCGGGGAGCTGTTTTTT,CASGQGLSNTGELFF
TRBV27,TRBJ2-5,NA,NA,TGTGCCAGCAGTCCGGGAGACGAGACCCAGTACTTC,CASSPGDETQYF
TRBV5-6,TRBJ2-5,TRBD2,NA,TGTGCCAGCAGCTTTAGCGGGGAGGTTATAAATTGGGAGACCCAGTACTTC,CASSFSGEVINWETQYF
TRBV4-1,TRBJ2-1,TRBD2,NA,TGCGCCAGCAGCCTTCCCGGGACTACCTACAATGAGCAGTTCTTC,CASSLPGTTYNEQFF
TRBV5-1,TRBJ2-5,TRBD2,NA,TGCGCCAGGGAAAACGGGACTACCGAGACCCAGTACTTC,CARENGTTETQYF
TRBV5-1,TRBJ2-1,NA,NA,TGCGCCAGCAGCCAAGCCCCTGCCGGAGGCAATGAGCAGTTCTTC,CASSQAPAGGNEQFF
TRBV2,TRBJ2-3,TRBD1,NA,TGTGCCAGCAGTCTTGGGACAGCCCTCCCAGATACGCAGTATTTT,CASSLGTALPDTQYF
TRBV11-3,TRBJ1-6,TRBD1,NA,TGTGCCAGCAGCTTTTCGGGACAGGGGATTTCACCCCTCCACTTT,CASSFSGQGISPLHF
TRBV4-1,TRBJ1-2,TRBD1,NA,TGCGCCAGCAGCCTAGCGACAGGGGGCAATACTAACTATGGCTACACCTTC,CASSLATGGNTNYGYTF
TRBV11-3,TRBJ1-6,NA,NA,TGTGCCAGCAGTCTGACAGGATTAGCTTCACCCCTCCACTTT,CASSLTGLASPLHF
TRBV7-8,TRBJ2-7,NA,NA,TGTGCCAGCAGCTTAGTCACGACCCCGAGGGCACGGGAGCAGTACTTC,CASSLVTTPRAREQYF
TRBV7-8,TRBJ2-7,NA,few,TGTGCCAGCAGCCCCGGACAGAGAGGCGAGCAGTACTTC,CASSPGQRGEQYF
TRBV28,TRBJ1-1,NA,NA,TGTGCCAGCAGTTTAGGCAGGGAGGCTGAAGCTTTCTTT,CASSLGREAEAFF
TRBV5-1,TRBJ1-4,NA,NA,TGCGCCAGCAGCTTGACAGGGAGCAATGAAAAACTGTTTTTT,CASSLTGSNEKLFF
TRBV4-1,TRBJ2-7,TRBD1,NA,TGCGCCAGCAGCGCCCGACAGGGCTCCTACGAGCAGTACTTC,CASSARQGSYEQYF
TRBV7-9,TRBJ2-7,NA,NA,TGTGCCAGCAGCTCCCTCGAGGATTCGGGAAGGTACGAGCAGTACTTC,CASSSLEDSGRYEQYF
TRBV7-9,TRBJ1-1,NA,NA,TGTGCCAGCAGCTTACCCGAGACAGGGAACACTGAAGCTTTCTTT,CASSLPETGNTEAFF
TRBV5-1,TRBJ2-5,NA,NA,TGCGCCAGCAGCTTCGCCGGGGGGCAAACAGGAAAGGAGACCCAGTACTTC,CASSFAGGQTGKETQYF
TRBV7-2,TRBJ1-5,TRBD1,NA,TGTGCCAGCAGCTTAACAGGGGGCGCTTATAGCAATCAGCCCCAGCATTTT,CASSLTGGAYSNQPQHF